The source of this T cell receptor beta chain is a study of pediatric ulcerative colitis. Regarding the study as a whole: Acute severe colitis showed lower rectal diversity from clonal expansions. No controls had the two rectal clonotypes shared by ulcerative colitis patients.

The ends were cut back, 1 base at V and 0 bases at J, with 10 bases in the middle. This CDR3 is built from 16 residues. Germline CDR1 reads MGHRA; CDR2 reads YSYEKL. About this clone: Its specificity is unknown.

Generated by immunoSEQ multiplex PCR, the TCRdb table keeps only in-frame clones and is missing some. The data contain about 36,000 clones, over 80% of them seen just once; the ten biggest clones take up approximately 25%. Sequencing was carried out using blood. This receptor was obtained from a girl aged 10 to 17 with moderate ulcerative colitis. This rearrangement joins TRBV4-1 to TRBJ1-5; D unresolved. CDR3 DNA sequence: TGCGCCAGCAGCCAAGGGGCCCTTTATAGCAATCAGCCCCAGCATTTT. This codes for CASSQGALYSNQPQHF.